This TCR beta chain was identified during a study of blood T cell repertoires in COVID-19. Study overall: From the United States, Italy and Spain came samples of acute and convalescent COVID-19. Nucleic acid was either cDNA or gDNA, and it came from T cells, B-cell-depleted T cells, or PBMCs.

CDR3 length equals 16 residues. Germline-derived CDR1 and CDR2 are ENHRY and SYGVKD. Trimming pared 5 bases from V and 3 bases from J, leaving 16 bases between. Method: immunoSEQ multiplex PCR; TCRdb's copy keeps in-frame clones and lacks some. The table lists about 220,000 clones, just under 85% of them singletons. Individuals drawn from around 25 US areas were about 18 to 100 years old. Which cohort a participant joined came from the clinical history participants gave. V and J are TRBV10-3 and TRBJ1-4; weak D call: TRBD1 (5 bases). Source material: PBMCs or T cells enriched from blood (not recorded which). The receptor's source is a woman in her thirties or forties with acute COVID-19. The CDR3 sequence is CAISNGGSSPNEKLFF. The DNA for the CDR3 is TGTGCCATCAGTAATGGGGGGTCTTCCCCTAATGAAAAACTGTTTTTT.